A single T cell receptor beta chain is shown here with its context. Its specificity is not known. This specimen belongs to a study of cytomegalovirus exposure and HLA in healthy donors. At the level of the study: Samples from HLA-typed donors yielded about 86 million unique TCRs in an early data release. Whole-study results and caveats: A later analysis reportedly found fewer N-insertions in an Asian-associated ancestry cluster than the roughly 680-donor mean. Productive status was seen about 87% or about 30% of the time for most TCR beta V segments in an earlier analysis.

Germline V CDR1 and CDR2: SEHNR, FQNEAQ (reference sequence). Unmatched junction bases numbered 11, after V lost 3 bases and J lost 4 bases. The CDR3 contains 19 residues. The PCR used 60 Vbeta and 13 Jbeta primers. Using immunoSEQ multiplex PCR, the repertoire was profiled, and TCRdb retains in-frame clones only, with some absent. There are 180,000 or so clones in the sample; 75% to 80% occur only once, and around 15% lies in the top ten. The sequencing input was PBMCs. This rearrangement joins TRBV7-9 to TRBJ2-2; 13 bases are shared with TRBD2. This sequence originates from a man in his forties or fifties in good health and CMV-seropositive. The CDR3 bases are TGTGCCAGCAGCTTCCCCAGGACTAGCGGGGGAGATAGCACCGGGGAGCTGTTTTTT. It specifies CASSFPRTSGGDSTGELFF.